These 27 T cell receptor beta chains were sequenced from one sample in a study of naive and memory T cell subsets. Two oligonucleotides, mixed equimolar, formed the beta constant-region primer covering TRBC1 and TRBC2. TCRdb re-called the UMI-ligation and nested PCR reads with MiXCR, one entry per CDR3 protein. The table has around 160,000 distinct CDR3 sequences, approximately 15% seen once. Sequencing was performed on naive CD4+ T cells from blood. Receptors were obtained from a human donor in good health.

V is TRBV6-2 or TRBV6-3 and J is TRBJ2-3, with no clear D. Looked up from germline, CDR1 is MNHEY and CDR2 is SVGEGT. The CDR3 spans 14 residues. The ends were cut back, 10 bases at V and 5 bases at J, with 19 bases in the middle. The CDR3 here is CAIPVEWERDTQYF. Here the CDR3 DNA reads TGTGCCATCCCGGTCGAGTGGGAAAGAGATACGCAGTATTTT.

This clonotype was seen a few times. The chain couples TRBV20-1 to TRBJ2-3; D is unclear. The germline V and J ends were trimmed by 1 base and 1 base, with 6 bases remaining between them. This CDR3 region has 13 residues. Germline loops: CDR1 DFQATT, CDR2 SNEGSKA (reference sequence). The CDR3 protein is CSARAPGTDTQYF. CDR3 in DNA: TGCAGTGCTAGAGCACCAGGCACAGATACGCAGTATTTT.

This clonotype has more than one count but fewer than ten. The J gene is TRBJ1-2, the V gene TRBV19; no clear D. Germline CDR1 reads LNHDA; CDR2 reads SQIVND (reference sequence). Trimming took 0 bases from V and 9 from J, leaving 11 bases between them. This CDR3 is 13 amino acids long. CDR3 sequence (DNA): TGTGCCAGTAGTATAGATCTATCGAGGAGCTACACCTTC. Protein sequence: CASSIDLSRSYTF.

This clonotype was seen many times. The chain uses TRBV7-9 and TRBJ2-5; the D call may be TRBD1 or TRBD2 (5 bases each). This CDR3 spans 15 amino acids. CDR1 SEHNR and CDR2 FQNEAQ come from the germline V gene (reference sequence). V gave up 7 bases and J gave up 2 bases, with 17 bases separating them. The CDR3 here is CASTSSWGGQETQYF. CDR3 bases: TGTGCCAGCACCTCATCGTGGGGCGGGCAAGAGACCCAGTACTTC.

The chain couples TRBV5-1 to TRBJ1-1; perhaps TRBD1 as D (5 bases). This CDR3 has 14 amino acids. Trimming removed 6 bases from V and 5 bases from J, with 17 bases in between. Germline CDR1 SGHRS, CDR2 YFSETQ. CDR3 DNA: TGCGCCAGCAACGCGGGACGGTCAGTAACTGAAGCTTTCTTT. As protein: CASNAGRSVTEAFF.

This clonotype was detected a few times. The chain carries TRBV27 and TRBJ1-2; D possibly corresponds to TRBD1 (6 bases). The CDR3 has 14 amino acids. Germline V gives CDR1 MNHEY, CDR2 SMNVEV (reference sequence). Trimming cost V 4 bases and J 5 bases, with 14 bases left between them. The CDR3 sequence is CASSSLGAAYGYTF. In nucleotides, the CDR3 is TGTGCCAGCAGTTCGTTGGGGGCGGCTTATGGCTACACCTTC.

This clonotype has only a few counts. J is TRBJ1-1 and V is TRBV7-2, with no clear D. This CDR3 is built from 13 residues. Germline V lookup: CDR1 SGHTA, CDR2 FQGNSA. Trimming took 2 bases from V and 4 from J, leaving 8 bases between them. The CDR3, as DNA: TGTGCCAGCAGCTTATCGACGGGCACTGAAGCTTTCTTT. Translated, it gives CASSLSTGTEAFF.

This clonotype was counted a few times. The chain employs TRBV2 and TRBJ2-5; 10 bases agree with TRBD2. In germline, CDR1 is SNHLY, CDR2 FYNNEI. This CDR3 has 15 residues. V lost 7 bases to trimming and J lost 1 base; unmatched junction nucleotides: 6. CDR3 amino acids: CASTGLAAFQETQYF. CDR3 coding DNA: TGTGCCAGCACCGGACTAGCGGCGTTCCAAGAGACCCAGTACTTC.

The genes are TRBV20-1 and TRBJ2-5; D is unresolved. CDR1 and CDR2 from the germline V gene are DFQATT and SNEGSKA (reference sequence). V dropped 5 bases and J dropped 3 bases, with 16 bases sitting between them. This CDR3 contains 14 residues. The CDR3 DNA is TGCAGTGCTCCCCAAGGAGTGGCTGAAGAGACCCAGTACTTC. It codes for CSAPQGVAEETQYF.

CDR3 in amino acids: CASSLAQEMDTQYF. CDR3 sequence (DNA): TGCGCCAGCAGCTTGGCACAGGAGATGGATACGCAGTATTTT. This sequence joins TRBV5-1 and TRBJ2-3; TRBD1 is a possible D gene (5 bases). Germline V CDR1 and CDR2: SGHRS, YFSETQ. V lost 0 bases and J 6 bases, leaving 11 bases between the germline ends. This CDR3 spans 14 amino acids. The variable domain in full, completed from reference TRBV5-1 and TRBJ2-3, reads KAGVTQTPRYLIKTRGQQVTLSCSPISGHRSVSWYQQTPGQGLQFLFEYFSETQRNKGNFPGRFSGRQFSNSRSEMNVSTLELGDSALYLCASSLAQEMDTQYFGPGTRLTVL.

The V call is TRBV4-1, the J call TRBJ2-4, with TRBD2 as a possible D gene (5 bases). CDR3 size: 15 residues. The germline V gene has CDR1 MGHRA and CDR2 YSYEKL. The V and J ends lost 2 bases and 0 bases respectively, with 8 bases between them. The CDR3 protein is CASSQIGLAKNIQYF. The CDR3 DNA follows: TGCGCCAGCAGCCAAATAGGACTAGCCAAAAACATTCAGTACTTC.

This clonotype turned up a few times. The chain joins TRBV20-1 to TRBJ2-7, with D unclear. From germline, CDR1 is DFQATT and CDR2 SNEGSKA (reference sequence). V was shortened by 5 bases and J by 3 bases, with 8 bases between the two germline ends. The CDR3 extends over 11 amino acids. The CDR3 bases are TGCAGTGCTTTATTTAGCTACGAGCAGTACTTC. It translates to CSALFSYEQYF.

This clonotype was seen at least ten times. This chain joins TRBV10-2 and TRBJ1-1; D possibly corresponds to TRBD1 (5 bases). CDR1 WSHSY and CDR2 SAAADI come from the germline V gene. This CDR3 comprises 13 residues. The ends were cut back, 3 bases at V and 1 base at J, with 6 bases in the middle. CDR3 amino acids: CASSDRGNTEAFF. The CDR3 bases are TGCGCCAGCAGTGATAGGGGGAACACTGAAGCTTTCTTT.

This clonotype was recorded at least ten times. The rearrangement links TRBV6-1 to TRBJ1-5; 8 bases agree with TRBD1. Germline CDR1 MNHNS, CDR2 SASEGT. The V gene end was trimmed by 3 bases and the J gene end by 2 bases; junction bases not matched to a gene: 3. The CDR3 has 15 residues. CDR3 bases: TGTGCCAGCAGTGACCAGGGGGCACGCAATCAGCCCCAGCATTTT. Residues: CASSDQGARNQPQHF.

This chain links TRBV12-3 or TRBV12-4 with TRBJ2-2; D remains unclear. The CDR3 sequence is 14 residues long. Trimming cost V 5 bases and J 6 bases, with 13 bases left between them. The CDR3 region has the DNA TGTGCCAGCAGTCAACGTGAGGTCCCCGGGGAGCTGTTTTTT. It codes for CASSQREVPGELFF.

This clonotype was counted a few times. The chain links TRBV30 to TRBJ2-2; either TRBD1 or TRBD2 may supply D (7 bases each). The germline gives CDR1 GTSNPN, CDR2 SVGIG (reference sequence). The length of the CDR3 is 15 residues. V lost 8 bases and J 3 bases, leaving 19 bases between the germline ends. The CDR3 loop reads CARSEGGGDTGELFF. The DNA of the CDR3 is TGTGCCCGAAGCGAGGGAGGGGGCGACACCGGGGAGCTGTTTTTT.

This chain connects TRBV2 to TRBJ1-1; 11 positions agree with TRBD1. Per the germline V gene, CDR1 is SNHLY and CDR2 is FYNNEI. The CDR3 consists of 15 residues. V dropped 3 bases and J dropped 7; count of bases not matched to a gene: 7. The CDR3: CASSDEDRGHGEAFF. Here the CDR3 DNA reads TGTGCCAGCAGTGATGAGGACAGGGGGCATGGTGAAGCTTTCTTT.

The chain couples TRBV20-1 to TRBJ1-6; TRBD1 aligns across 9 bases. CDR3 length: 14 residues. The germline gives CDR1 DFQATT, CDR2 SNEGSKA (reference sequence). Losses at the gene ends were 3 bases for V and 9 bases for J; bases not matched to a gene: 6. The CDR3 DNA follows: TGCAGTGCTAGCCCGGGACAGGGAAGTTCACCCCTCCACTTT. Encoded protein: CSASPGQGSSPLHF.

The chain recombines TRBV7-2 with TRBJ1-3, with D tentatively TRBD1 (5 bases). The V end was cut by 4 bases, the J end by 4 bases, with 17 bases between. The CDR3 consists of 16 residues. The germline gives CDR1 SGHTA, CDR2 FQGNSA. CDR3 in amino acids: CASSSWRGAGGNTIYF. The CDR3 DNA is TGTGCCAGCAGCTCCTGGCGTGGGGCCGGGGGAAACACCATATATTTT.

The sample holds a few counts of this clonotype. A junction boundary mismatches the germline segment, possibly from a read error. The genes are TRBV7-9 and TRBJ2-4; TRBD1 matches at 9 bases. Germline lookup yields CDR1 SEHNR and CDR2 FQNEAQ (reference sequence). The CDR3 spans 14 residues. This chain's CDR3 is CASSLADRGNIQYF. Here the CDR3 DNA reads TGTGCCAGCAGCCTAGCCGACAGGGGGAACATTCAGTACTTC.

There are a few counts of this clonotype. The rearrangement uses TRBV29-1 and TRBJ2-7; D is uncertain. The CDR3 is 12 residues long. Trimming cost V 7 bases and J 0 bases, with 10 bases left between them. The germline CDR1 and CDR2 sequences are SQVTM and ANQGSEA. CDR3 sequence (DNA): TGCAGCGCCATGGATGGCTCCTACGAGCAGTACTTC. It translates to CSAMDGSYEQYF.

This chain connects TRBV4-3 to TRBJ2-7, with 8 bases lining up with TRBD1. V lost 2 bases to trimming and J lost 5 bases; unmatched junction nucleotides: 11. CDR3 length equals 16 residues. CDR1 is LGHNA and CDR2 is YSLEER in the germline V gene. The CDR3 here is CASSQLQGASSHEQYF. The CDR3, as DNA: TGCGCCAGCAGCCAACTCCAGGGGGCGAGCAGTCACGAGCAGTACTTC.

The chain is built from TRBV28 and TRBJ1-1, with D maybe TRBD1 (5 bases). Germline loops: CDR1 MDHEN, CDR2 SYDVKM. The CDR3 runs to 14 residues. V was cut by 3 bases and J by 2 bases, with 10 bases left in between. This CDR3 is CASSLTEGNTEAFF. CDR3 coding DNA: TGTGCCAGCAGTTTGACAGAAGGAAACACTGAAGCTTTCTTT.

V gene TRBV4-1 combines with J gene TRBJ1-1; maybe TRBD1 (5 bases). This CDR3 is 13 amino acids long. CDR1 MGHRA and CDR2 YSYEKL come from the germline V gene. The ends were cut back, 0 bases at V and 14 bases at J, with 16 bases in the middle. The CDR3 nucleotides are TGCGCCAGCAGCCAAGAAAGCGGGGCCAGTTGGTTCTTT. Protein: CASSQESGASWFF.

The chain employs TRBV29-1 and TRBJ1-5; D remains ambiguous. Germline lookup yields CDR1 SQVTM and CDR2 ANQGSEA. The CDR3 is 13 amino acids. V was cut by 6 bases and J by 2 bases, with 11 bases left in between. CDR3 sequence: CSVGRGRNQPQHF. The CDR3 region has the DNA TGCAGCGTCGGGCGCGGGCGCAATCAGCCCCAGCATTTT.

This clonotype came up once. The chain recombines TRBV11-2 with TRBJ2-1; TRBD1 matches at 9 bases. Germline values: CDR1 SGHAT, CDR2 FQNNGV. The CDR3 spans 15 residues. The V gene end was trimmed by 5 bases and the J gene end by 5 bases; junction bases not matched to a gene: 7. Written as DNA, the CDR3 is TGTGCCAGCAGCAGTCGGGACAGGGTAGACAATGAGCAGTTCTTC. Translation gives CASSSRDRVDNEQFF.

This clonotype was recorded a few times. Here the CDR3 DNA reads TGTGCCAGCAGCCTTACCGGAGACACCAGGACGCATTCACCCCTCCACTTT. Translating it yields CASSLTGDTRTHSPLHF. The chain combines TRBV7-2 with TRBJ1-6, with no clear D. The CDR3 runs 17 residues. Germline V lookup: CDR1 SGHTA, CDR2 FQGNSA. Trimming took off 5 bases at V and 8 bases at J, with 22 bases between the two ends.